The source of this T cell receptor (beta chain) is a study of blood T cell repertoires in COVID-19. Study-wide background: COVID-19 samples collected from the United States, Italy and Spain covered acute and convalescent phases.

Per the original data handling: Amplified reference gene primers provided the basis for estimating nucleated cell counts. Some clones are missing from TCRdb's copy, which holds only in-frame ones; the method was immunoSEQ multiplex PCR. V, J and clone size reflect that table, while D and trimming were determined from the DNA. Of roughly 220,000 clones listed, roughly 84% were seen once; the top ten hold 20%. The germline V and J ends were trimmed by 4 bases and 4 bases, with 13 bases remaining between them. Per the germline V gene, CDR1 is LNHDA and CDR2 is SQIVND (reference sequence). The CDR3 runs 15 residues.

The origin of this receptor is a man younger than 40 with active or convalescent COVID-19. The V and J genes are TRBV19 and TRBJ1-4; D gene ambiguous. The specimen was peripheral blood. This CDR3 is CASSSPGGGNEKLFF. In DNA form, the CDR3 reads TGTGCCAGTAGTAGCCCCGGAGGAGGTAATGAAAAACTGTTTTTT.